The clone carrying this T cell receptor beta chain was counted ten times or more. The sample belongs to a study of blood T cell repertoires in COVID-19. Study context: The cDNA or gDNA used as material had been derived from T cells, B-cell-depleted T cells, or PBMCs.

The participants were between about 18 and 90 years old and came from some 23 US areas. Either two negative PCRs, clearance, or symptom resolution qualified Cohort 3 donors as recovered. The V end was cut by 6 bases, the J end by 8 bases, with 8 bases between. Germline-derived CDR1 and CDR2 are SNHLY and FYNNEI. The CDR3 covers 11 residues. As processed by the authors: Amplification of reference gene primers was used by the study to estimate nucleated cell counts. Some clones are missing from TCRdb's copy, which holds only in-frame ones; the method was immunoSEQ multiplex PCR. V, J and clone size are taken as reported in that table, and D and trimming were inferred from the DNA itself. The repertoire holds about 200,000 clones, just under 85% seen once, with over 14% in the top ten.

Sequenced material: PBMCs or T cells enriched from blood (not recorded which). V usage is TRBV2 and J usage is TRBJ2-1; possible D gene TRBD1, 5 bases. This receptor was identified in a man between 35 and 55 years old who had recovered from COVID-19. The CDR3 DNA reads TGTGCCAGCAGAAAGGGGTATGAGCAGTTCTTC. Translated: CASRKGYEQFF.